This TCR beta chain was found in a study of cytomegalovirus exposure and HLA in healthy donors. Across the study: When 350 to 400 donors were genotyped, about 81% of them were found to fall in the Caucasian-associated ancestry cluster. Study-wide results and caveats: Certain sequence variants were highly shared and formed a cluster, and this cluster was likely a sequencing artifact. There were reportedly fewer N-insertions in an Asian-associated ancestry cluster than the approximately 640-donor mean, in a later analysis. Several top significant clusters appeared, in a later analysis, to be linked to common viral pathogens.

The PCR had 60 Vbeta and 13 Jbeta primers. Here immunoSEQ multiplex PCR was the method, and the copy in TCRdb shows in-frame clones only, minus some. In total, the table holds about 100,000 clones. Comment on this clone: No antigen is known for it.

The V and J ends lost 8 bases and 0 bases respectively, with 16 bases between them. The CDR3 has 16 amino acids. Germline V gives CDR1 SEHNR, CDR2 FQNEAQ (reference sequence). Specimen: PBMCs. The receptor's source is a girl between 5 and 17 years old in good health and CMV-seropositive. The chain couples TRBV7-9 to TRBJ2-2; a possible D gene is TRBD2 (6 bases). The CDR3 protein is CASLLTGTPNTGELFF. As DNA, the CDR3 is TGTGCCAGCTTGCTAACCGGGACTCCGAACACCGGGGAGCTGTTTTTT.